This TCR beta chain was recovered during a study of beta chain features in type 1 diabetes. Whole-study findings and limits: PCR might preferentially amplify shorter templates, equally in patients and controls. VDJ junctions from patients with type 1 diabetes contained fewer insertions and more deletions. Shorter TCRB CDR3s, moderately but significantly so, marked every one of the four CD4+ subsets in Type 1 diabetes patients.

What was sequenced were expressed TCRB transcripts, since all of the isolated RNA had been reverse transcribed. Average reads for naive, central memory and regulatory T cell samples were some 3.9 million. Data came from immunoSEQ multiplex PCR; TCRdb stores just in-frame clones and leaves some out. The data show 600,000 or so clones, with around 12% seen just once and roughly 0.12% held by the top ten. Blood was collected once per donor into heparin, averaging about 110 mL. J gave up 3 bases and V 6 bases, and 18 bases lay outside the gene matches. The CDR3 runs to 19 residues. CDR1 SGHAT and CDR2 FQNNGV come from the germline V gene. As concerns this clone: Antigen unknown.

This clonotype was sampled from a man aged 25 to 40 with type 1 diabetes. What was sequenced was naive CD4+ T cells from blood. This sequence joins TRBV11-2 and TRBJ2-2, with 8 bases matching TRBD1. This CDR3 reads CASRYRGSRDRSYTGELFF. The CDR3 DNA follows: TGTGCCAGCAGGTATAGAGGTTCGCGGGACAGGAGTTACACCGGGGAGCTGTTTTTT. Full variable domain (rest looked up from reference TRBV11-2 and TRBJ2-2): EAGVAQSPRYKIIEKRQSVAFWCNPISGHATLYWYQQILGQGPKLLIQFQNNGVVDDSQLPKDRFSAERLKGVDSTLKIQPAKLEDSAVYLCASRYRGSRDRSYTGELFFGEGSRLTVL.